This TCR beta chain was sequenced during a study of CD8 T cells in ankylosing spondylitis. In this sample, this clonotype turned up a few times. In TCRdb, the 5' RACE reads were re-called with MiXCR into one record per CDR3 protein. The repertoire holds some 130,000 distinct CDR3 sequences, with roughly 13% as singletons. Source material: blood, either unsorted or a sorted T cell fraction (not recorded which). This clonotype was sampled from a female donor with ankylosing spondylitis or in good health (not recorded which).

The chain's CDR3 is CASSYGTENTGELFF. The DNA of the CDR3 is TGTGCCAGCAGCTACGGGACAGAGAACACCGGGGAGCTGTTTTTT. The gene calls are TRBV5-4 and TRBJ2-2, with 7 bases fitting TRBD1. The V segment lost 3 bases and the J segment 1 base; nucleotides outside the gene matches: 3. CDR1 and CDR2 from the germline V gene are SGHNT and YYREEE (reference sequence). The CDR3 has 15 amino acids.